This TCR beta chain was retrieved from a study of T-cell reconstitution after alpha-beta-depleted transplantation in children. A TCRbeta library incorporating unique molecular identifiers was prepared. TCRdb used MiXCR to reprocess the PCR reads, holding one entry per CDR3 protein. The table shows 700,000 or so distinct CDR3 sequences, with over 10% occurring only once. The study, taken as a whole, reports: T-cell counts and diversity at one year following transplant were attributed mainly to newly produced T cells.

This clonotype has at least ten counts. Its antigen remains unidentified. Germline CDR1 and CDR2: SEHNR and FQNEAQ (reference sequence). Germline trimming cut 0 bases from V and 5 bases from J; bases unmatched to any gene: 6. CDR3 length: 16 amino acids. This chain links TRBV7-9 with TRBJ1-3, with 8 bases identical to TRBD1. The clonotype originates from a girl aged 2 to 9 with congenital amegakaryocytic thrombocytopenia, due to receive a stem cell transplant. The input for sequencing was PBMCs, taken before TCRalphabeta/CD19-depleted stem cell transplant. CDR3 nucleotides: TGTGCCAGCAGCTTAGCAGTTGGACAGGGACGAAACACCATATATTTT. This encodes CASSLAVGQGRNTIYF.